One sample yielded the 17 T cell receptor beta chains listed below, sequenced in a study of CD8+ T cells in alopecia areata (dated by TCRdb to between 2018 and 2020). Library preparation employed the immunoSEQ multiplex PCR assay. For TCR sequencing, RNA was extracted from every sample and reverse transcribed into cDNA to serve as template. TCRdb holds this immuneACCESS table with in-frame rearrangements only. Some clones are missing; in checked studies, unresolved V genes explain under half, and the rest has no known cause. This sample comprises some 170,000 clones, roughly 63% of them detected only once. The leading ten clones occupy roughly 16% of the sample. The sample's treatment or condition label is to be understood as: oral pan-JAK inhibitor, 5-10 mg twice daily. Sequencing used CD4+ T cells sorted from blood, obtained at approximately week 60, from a patient treated with tofacitinib. Receptor source: a human donor with alopecia areata.

The V call is TRBV5-1, the J call TRBJ2-1; 13 nucleotides line up with TRBD2. V lost 7 bases to trimming and J lost 8 bases; unmatched junction nucleotides: 6. Per germline, CDR1 SGHRS and CDR2 YFSETQ. This CDR3 contains 14 residues. The CDR3 spells CASSGLAGVDEQFF. DNA for the CDR3: TGCGCCAGCTCAGGACTAGCGGGGGTCGATGAGCAGTTCTTC.

The chain combines TRBV4-2 with TRBJ1-2, with TRBD1 matching 7 bases. From germline, CDR1 is LGHNA and CDR2 YNFKEQ. The CDR3 has 15 amino acids. Losses at the gene ends were 4 bases for V and 2 bases for J; bases not matched to a gene: 7. CDR3 protein: CASSLVGDSNYGYTF. In DNA form, the CDR3 reads TGTGCCAGCAGCCTAGTGGGGGACAGCAACTATGGCTACACCTTC.

This clone has only one observation. The chain is built from TRBV6-1 and TRBJ1-2; D ambiguous. Per the germline V gene, CDR1 is MNHNS and CDR2 is SASEGT. The length of the CDR3 is 13 residues. V lost 6 bases and J 4 bases, leaving 12 bases between the germline ends. CDR3 sequence (DNA): TGTGCCAGCAGCGAGGGAGGTCCCTATGGCTACACCTTC. Protein: CASSEGGPYGYTF.

The rearrangement uses TRBV11-2 and TRBJ2-5; tentative D call: TRBD2 (6 bases). Deletions cut 3 bases from V and 5 bases from J, with 25 bases between. This CDR3 is 18 amino acids long. Germline loops: CDR1 SGHAT, CDR2 FQNNGV. The CDR3 coding sequence is TGTGCCAGCAGCTTGTACGACACAGGCGGGGCCCGCCGGGAGACCCAGTACTTC. Its protein product is CASSLYDTGGARRETQYF.

CDR3 amino acids: CAWSPGPFYEQYF. CDR3 bases: TGTGCCTGGAGCCCGGGGCCCTTCTACGAGCAGTACTTC. This chain links TRBV30 with TRBJ2-7; D possibly uses TRBD1 or TRBD2 (5 bases each). CDR1 is GTSNPN and CDR2 is SVGIG in the germline V gene (reference sequence). V was clipped by 3 bases and J by 3 bases, with 12 bases between them. This CDR3 has 13 residues.

This chain connects TRBV29-1 to TRBJ2-5, with 7 bases lining up with TRBD1. This CDR3 is 14 amino acids long. The ends lost 6 bases at V and 5 bases at J; junction bases unmatched: 12. Germline V CDR1 and CDR2: SQVTM, ANQGSEA. Here the CDR3 DNA reads TGCAGCGTAGCAGACAGGGTGAGGGGGGAGACCCAGTACTTC. Its translation: CSVADRVRGETQYF.

In this sample, this clone turned up a few times. The rearrangement joins TRBV30 to TRBJ2-1; unclear D gene. The length of the CDR3 is 16 residues. The germline V gene encodes CDR1 GTSNPN and CDR2 SVGIG (reference sequence). Trimming shortened V by 0 bases and J by 9 bases, and 21 bases separated the two germline ends. The CDR3 loop reads CAWSVRVAAQYGEQFF. CDR3 nucleotide sequence: TGTGCCTGGAGTGTTAGGGTCGCGGCCCAATATGGTGAGCAGTTCTTC. The entire variable domain, with the rest obtained from reference TRBV30 and TRBJ2-1, is as follows: SQTIHQWPATLVQPVGSPLSLECTVEGTSNPNLYWYRQAAGRGLQLLFYSVGIGQISSEVPQNLSASRPQDRQFILSSKKLLLSDSGFYLCAWSVRVAAQYGEQFFGPGTRLTVL.

CDR3: CATSRDRRFYEQYF. The CDR3 coding sequence is TGTGCCACCAGCAGAGATCGAAGATTTTACGAGCAGTACTTC. The V and J genes are TRBV15 and TRBJ2-7, with D unclear. The CDR3 sequence is 14 residues long. V was trimmed by 0 bases and J by 4 bases, leaving 10 bases between them. The germline V gene encodes CDR1 LNHNV and CDR2 YYDKDF (reference sequence).

This CDR3 reads CASSFGADVNVLTF. In DNA, the CDR3 is TGTGCCAGCAGCTTTGGGGCAGACGTCAACGTCCTGACTTTC. The chain is built from TRBV5-6 and TRBJ2-6; TRBD1 might be the D (5 bases). The CDR3 runs to 14 residues. Germline-derived CDR1 and CDR2 are SGHDT and YYEEEE. V lost 2 bases, J lost 9 bases, and 12 bases lay in between.

This clone was detected a few times. The rearrangement uses TRBV6-5 and TRBJ2-5, with a possible D match to TRBD1 (6 bases). The CDR3 length is 13 residues. Germline lookup yields CDR1 MNHEY and CDR2 SVGAGI. The V end lost 8 bases, the J end lost 5 bases, and 15 bases lay between the germline ends. The CDR3 bases are TGTGCCAGCTCTACAGGGCGTATGGAGACCCAGTACTTC. As protein: CASSTGRMETQYF.

The V gene is TRBV6-5, the J gene TRBJ1-6; possibly TRBD1 for D (6 bases). This CDR3 contains 15 residues. V was shortened by 8 bases and J by 6 bases, with 17 bases between the two germline ends. CDR1 MNHEY and CDR2 SVGAGI come from the germline V gene. CDR3 coding DNA: TGTGCCAGCCGGGCAGGGCAGGGGTCTAATTCACCCCTCCACTTT. Translating it yields CASRAGQGSNSPLHF.

The chain employs TRBV15 and TRBJ2-7; the match to TRBD1 covers 7 bases. The CDR3 runs 16 residues. V was pared by 0 bases and J by 4 bases, with 9 bases of the junction left unmatched. Germline loops: CDR1 LNHNV, CDR2 YYDKDF (reference sequence). This CDR3 reads CATSRDLETGWYEQYF. CDR3 bases: TGTGCCACCAGCAGAGATCTCGAGACAGGGTGGTACGAGCAGTACTTC.

This chain uses TRBV7-9 with TRBJ1-2; 9 bases align to TRBD1. Germline CDR1 SEHNR, CDR2 FQNEAQ (reference sequence). V gave up 6 bases and J gave up 4 bases; unmatched junction bases: 15. The CDR3 totals 17 residues. This CDR3 reads CASSPAGQGAGGYGYTF. As DNA, the CDR3 is TGTGCCAGCAGTCCCGCGGGACAGGGAGCAGGAGGCTATGGCTACACCTTC.

The V and J genes are TRBV6-1 and TRBJ2-7; maybe TRBD1 (5 bases). Trimming stripped 3 bases from V and 2 bases from J, with 20 bases between. In germline, CDR1 is MNHNS, CDR2 SASEGT. This CDR3 comprises 17 residues. DNA for the CDR3: TGTGCCAGCAGTGACCGGACACCGCCTTTGATTGCCTACGAGCAGTACTTC. It is translated as CASSDRTPPLIAYEQYF.

In this sample, this clone turned up a few times. The chain recombines TRBV5-1 with TRBJ2-3; TRBD1 matches 7 bases. The CDR3 runs to 14 residues. CDR1 and CDR2 (germline): SGHRS, YFSETQ. V shed 2 bases, J shed 1 base, and the junction held 1 base outside the gene matches. The CDR3 DNA reads as TGCGCCAGCAGCTTCGGACAGGGCACAGATACGCAGTATTTT. Amino acids: CASSFGQGTDTQYF.

This clone was found a few times. The V call is TRBV9, the J call TRBJ2-2; TRBD1 might be the D (6 bases). This CDR3 has 14 amino acids. Germline V CDR1 and CDR2: SGDLS, YYNGEE. The V end lost 1 base, the J end lost 4 bases, and 8 bases lay between the germline ends. The CDR3 reads CASSVRQATGELFF. The DNA of the CDR3 is TGTGCCAGCAGCGTAAGACAGGCCACCGGGGAGCTGTTTTTT.

The rearrangement joins TRBV6-5 to TRBJ1-1; unclear D gene. The CDR3 consists of 11 residues. V was pared by 2 bases and J by 9 bases, with 7 bases between. From germline, CDR1 is MNHEY and CDR2 SVGAGI. CDR3 in amino acids: CASSYKTQAFF. In nucleotides, the CDR3 is TGTGCCAGCAGTTACAAGACCCAAGCTTTCTTT.